One and the same sample provided the 2 T cell receptor beta chains below, sequenced in a study of T cell repertoires in cytomegalovirus infection. The antigens these receptors bind are not known. A single record per CDR3 protein comes from TCRdb applying MiXCR to the reads. There are roughly 860,000 distinct CDR3 sequences in the sample; approximately 32% occur only once, and under 15% lies in the top ten. The sequenced sample was cultured CD8+ T cells from PBMCs, obtained from culture after CMV antigen stimulation. These receptors were obtained from a human donor in good health (CMV status not recorded). Some clones in this sample may be carry-over from other donors' samples.

The chain has TRBV6-1 and TRBJ1-1; no firm D call. Trimming stripped 8 bases from V and 7 bases from J, with 11 bases between. The CDR3 is made up of 11 amino acids. Germline CDR1 reads MNHNS; CDR2 reads SASEGT. The CDR3: CASVKGFEAFF. CDR3 nucleotide sequence: TGTGCCAGCGTGAAGGGATTTGAAGCTTTCTTT.

The chain uses TRBV20-1 and TRBJ1-2; 7 bases align to TRBD1. Germline V gene lookup returns CDR1 DFQATT and CDR2 SNEGSKA (reference sequence). The CDR3 loop spans 13 amino acids. With V trimmed by 5 bases and J by 2 bases, 5 bases remained unmatched. The CDR3 region has the DNA TGCAGTGCTCCCAGGGGGGGGAACTATGGCTACACCTTC. It yields the protein CSAPRGGNYGYTF.